This T cell receptor beta chain was obtained from a study of cytomegalovirus exposure and HLA in healthy donors. Across the whole study: Early on, a data release was issued that held roughly 80 million unique TCRs from HLA-typed donors.

There were likely unrecorded immune exposures, though donors were nominally healthy when sampled. Concerning this clone: Its specificity is not known.

Primers: 60 Vbeta forward and 13 Jbeta reverse. The repertoire was sequenced with immunoSEQ multiplex PCR; TCRdb's copy has only in-frame clones and lacks some. The sample consists of under 300,000 clones, roughly four fifths of them appearing once. The V segment lost 7 bases and the J segment 5 bases; nucleotides outside the gene matches: 5. Germline CDR1 is MDHEN and CDR2 is SYDVKM. The CDR3 is 13 amino acids. Findings of the study overall: Analyzed later, association rates of TCRs varied across HLA loci, with DRB1 most and HLA-C fewest. Later findings reportedly placed an Asian-associated ancestry cluster below the approximately 620-donor mean for N-insertions.

The chain is built from TRBV28 and TRBJ2-1; 7 bases align to TRBD2. The sequenced sample consisted of PBMCs. The receptor's source is a woman aged 60-70 years in good health and CMV-seropositive. CDR3 DNA: TGTGCCAGCATAAAGCGGGACCACAATGAGCAGTTCTTC. It encodes CASIKRDHNEQFF.